This TCR beta chain was observed in a study of OX40 agonist ivuxolimab in advanced cancers. Sampling times: baseline, cycle 4 day 1, cycle 7 day 1. Germline loops: CDR1 DFQATT, CDR2 SNEGSKA (reference sequence). This CDR3 is 11 amino acids long. V was cut by 3 bases and J by 6 bases, with 7 bases left in between. As to this clone: Its antigen is still unknown. Other nucleotide sequences from this sample produce the same CDR3.

Study-level findings and limits: Expanded clones were, on average, more numerous in CD8+ T cells than in CD4+. Clonal expansion was among the lowest in partial responders at 0.1-3.0 mg/kg, especially CD8+.

Data came from immunoSEQ multiplex PCR; TCRdb stores just in-frame clones and leaves some out. The sample holds roughly 100,000 clones, approximately 93% seen once. The source material was CD4+ or CD8+ T cells sorted from blood, sampled in a trial of the OX40 agonist ivuxolimab. This receptor was taken from an adult with an advanced solid tumor such as melanoma, head and neck, liver or kidney cancer. The chain links TRBV20-1 to TRBJ2-3; the D is unclear. The CDR3 DNA reads as TGCAGTGCTAGTCGCTCGGATACGCAGTATTTT. This gives the protein CSASRSDTQYF.